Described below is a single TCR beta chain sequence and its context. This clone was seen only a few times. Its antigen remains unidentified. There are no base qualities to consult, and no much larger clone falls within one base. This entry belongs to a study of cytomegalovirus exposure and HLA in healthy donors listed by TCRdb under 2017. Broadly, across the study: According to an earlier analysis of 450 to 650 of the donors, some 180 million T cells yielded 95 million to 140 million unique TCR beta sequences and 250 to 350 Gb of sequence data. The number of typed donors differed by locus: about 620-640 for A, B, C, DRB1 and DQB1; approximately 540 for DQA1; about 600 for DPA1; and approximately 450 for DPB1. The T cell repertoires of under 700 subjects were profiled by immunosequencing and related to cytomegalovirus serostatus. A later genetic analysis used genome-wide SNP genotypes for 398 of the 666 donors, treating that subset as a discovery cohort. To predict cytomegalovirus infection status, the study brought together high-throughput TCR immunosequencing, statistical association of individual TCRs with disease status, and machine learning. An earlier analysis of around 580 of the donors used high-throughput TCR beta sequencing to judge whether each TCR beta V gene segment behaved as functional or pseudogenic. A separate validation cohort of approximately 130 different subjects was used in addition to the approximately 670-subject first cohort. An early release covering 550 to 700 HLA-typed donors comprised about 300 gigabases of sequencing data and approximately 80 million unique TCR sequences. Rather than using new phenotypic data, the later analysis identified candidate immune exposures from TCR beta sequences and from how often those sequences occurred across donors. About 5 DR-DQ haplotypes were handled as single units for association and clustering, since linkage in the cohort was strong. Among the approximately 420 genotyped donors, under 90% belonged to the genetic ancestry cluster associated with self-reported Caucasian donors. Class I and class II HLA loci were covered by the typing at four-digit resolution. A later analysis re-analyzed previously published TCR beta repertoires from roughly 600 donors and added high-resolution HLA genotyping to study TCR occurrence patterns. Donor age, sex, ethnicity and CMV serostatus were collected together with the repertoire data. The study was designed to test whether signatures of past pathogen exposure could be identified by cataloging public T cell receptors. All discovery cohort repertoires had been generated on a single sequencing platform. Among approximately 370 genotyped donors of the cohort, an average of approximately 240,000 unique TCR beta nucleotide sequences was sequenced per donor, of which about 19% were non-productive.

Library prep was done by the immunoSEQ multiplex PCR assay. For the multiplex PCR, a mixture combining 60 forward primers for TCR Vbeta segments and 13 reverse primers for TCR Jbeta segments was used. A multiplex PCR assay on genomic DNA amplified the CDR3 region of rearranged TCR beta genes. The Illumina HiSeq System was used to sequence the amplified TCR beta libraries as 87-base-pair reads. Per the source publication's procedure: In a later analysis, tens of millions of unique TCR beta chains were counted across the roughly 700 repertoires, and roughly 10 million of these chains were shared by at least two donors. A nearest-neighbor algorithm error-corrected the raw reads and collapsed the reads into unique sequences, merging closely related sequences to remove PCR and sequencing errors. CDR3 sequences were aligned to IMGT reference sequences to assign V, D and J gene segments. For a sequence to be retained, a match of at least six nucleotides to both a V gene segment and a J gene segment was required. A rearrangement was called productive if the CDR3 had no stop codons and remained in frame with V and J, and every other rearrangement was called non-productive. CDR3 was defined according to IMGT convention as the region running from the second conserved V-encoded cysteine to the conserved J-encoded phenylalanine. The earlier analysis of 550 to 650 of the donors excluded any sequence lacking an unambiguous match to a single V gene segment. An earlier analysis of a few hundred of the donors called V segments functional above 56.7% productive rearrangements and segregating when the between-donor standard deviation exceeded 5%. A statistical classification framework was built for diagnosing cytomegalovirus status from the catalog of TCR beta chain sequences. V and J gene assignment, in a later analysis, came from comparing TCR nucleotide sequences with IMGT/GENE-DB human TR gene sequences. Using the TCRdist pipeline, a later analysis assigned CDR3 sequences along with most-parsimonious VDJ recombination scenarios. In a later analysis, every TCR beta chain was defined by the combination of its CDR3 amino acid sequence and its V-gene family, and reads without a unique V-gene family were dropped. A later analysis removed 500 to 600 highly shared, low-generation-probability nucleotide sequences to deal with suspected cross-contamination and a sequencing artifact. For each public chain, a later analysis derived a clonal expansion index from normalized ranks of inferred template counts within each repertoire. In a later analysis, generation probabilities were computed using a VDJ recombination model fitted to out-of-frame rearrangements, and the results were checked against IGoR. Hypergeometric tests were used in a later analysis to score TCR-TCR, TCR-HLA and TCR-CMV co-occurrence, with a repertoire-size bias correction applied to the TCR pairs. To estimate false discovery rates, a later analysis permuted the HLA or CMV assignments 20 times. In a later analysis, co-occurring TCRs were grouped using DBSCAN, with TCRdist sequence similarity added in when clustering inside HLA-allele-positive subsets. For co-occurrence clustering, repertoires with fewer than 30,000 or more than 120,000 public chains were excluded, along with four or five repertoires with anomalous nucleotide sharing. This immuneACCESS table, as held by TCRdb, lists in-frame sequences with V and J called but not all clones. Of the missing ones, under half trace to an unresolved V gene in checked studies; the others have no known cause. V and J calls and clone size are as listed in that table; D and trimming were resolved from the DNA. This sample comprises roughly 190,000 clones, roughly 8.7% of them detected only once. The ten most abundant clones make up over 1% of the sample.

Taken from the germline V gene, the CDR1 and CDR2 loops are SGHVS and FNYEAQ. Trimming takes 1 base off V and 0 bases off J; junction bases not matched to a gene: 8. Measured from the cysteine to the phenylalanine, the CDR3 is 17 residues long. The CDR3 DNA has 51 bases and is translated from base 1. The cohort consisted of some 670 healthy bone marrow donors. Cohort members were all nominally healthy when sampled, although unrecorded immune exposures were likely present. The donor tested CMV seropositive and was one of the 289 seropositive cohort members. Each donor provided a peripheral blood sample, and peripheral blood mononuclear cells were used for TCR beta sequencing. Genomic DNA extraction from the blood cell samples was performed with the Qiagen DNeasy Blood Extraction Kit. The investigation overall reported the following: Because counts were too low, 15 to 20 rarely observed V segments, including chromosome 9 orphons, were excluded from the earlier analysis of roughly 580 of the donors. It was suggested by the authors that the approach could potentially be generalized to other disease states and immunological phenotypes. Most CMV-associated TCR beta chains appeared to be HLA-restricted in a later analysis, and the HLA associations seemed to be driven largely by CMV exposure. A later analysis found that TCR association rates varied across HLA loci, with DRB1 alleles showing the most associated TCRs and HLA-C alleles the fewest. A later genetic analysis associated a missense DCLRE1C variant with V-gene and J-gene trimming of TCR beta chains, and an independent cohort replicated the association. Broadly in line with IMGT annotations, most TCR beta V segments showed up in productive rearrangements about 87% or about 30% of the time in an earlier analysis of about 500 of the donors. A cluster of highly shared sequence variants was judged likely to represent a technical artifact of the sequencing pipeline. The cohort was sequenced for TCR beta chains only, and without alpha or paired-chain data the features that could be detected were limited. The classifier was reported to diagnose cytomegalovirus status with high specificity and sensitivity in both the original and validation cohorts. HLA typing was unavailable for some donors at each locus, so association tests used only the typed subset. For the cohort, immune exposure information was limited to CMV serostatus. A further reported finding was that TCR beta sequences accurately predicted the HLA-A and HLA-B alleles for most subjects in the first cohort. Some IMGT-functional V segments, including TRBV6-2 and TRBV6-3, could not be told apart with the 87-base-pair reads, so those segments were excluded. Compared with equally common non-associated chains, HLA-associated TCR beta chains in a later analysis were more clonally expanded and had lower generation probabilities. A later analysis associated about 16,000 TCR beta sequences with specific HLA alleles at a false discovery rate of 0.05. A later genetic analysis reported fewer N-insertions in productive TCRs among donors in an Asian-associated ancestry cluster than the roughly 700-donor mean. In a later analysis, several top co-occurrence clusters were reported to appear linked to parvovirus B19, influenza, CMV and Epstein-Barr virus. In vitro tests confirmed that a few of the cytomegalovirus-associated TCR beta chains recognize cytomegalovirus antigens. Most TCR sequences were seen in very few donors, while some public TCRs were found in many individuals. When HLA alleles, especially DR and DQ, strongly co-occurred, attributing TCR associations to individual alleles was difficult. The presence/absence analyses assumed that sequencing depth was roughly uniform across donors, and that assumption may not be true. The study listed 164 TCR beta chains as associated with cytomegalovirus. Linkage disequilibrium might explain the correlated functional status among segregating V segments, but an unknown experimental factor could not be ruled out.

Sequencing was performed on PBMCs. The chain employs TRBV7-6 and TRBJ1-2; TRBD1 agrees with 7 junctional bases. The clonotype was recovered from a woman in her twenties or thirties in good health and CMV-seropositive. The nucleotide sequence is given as TGTGCCAGCAGCTTAGTGGACAGGCCCATGGCTAACTATGGCTACACCTTC. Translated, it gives CASSLVDRPMANYGYTF.